A selection of T cell receptor beta chains follows, all from one sample in a study of CD8+CD57+ T cells in acquired aplastic anemia. TCRdb fed the reads into MiXCR, producing one record per CDR3 protein. The table has about 210,000 distinct CDR3 sequences, 30% to 40% seen once. Sequencing input: sorted CD4+, CD8+, or CD8+CD57+ T cells (not recorded which) from PBMCs. The receptors stem from a human donor in good health, serving as a control. Each CDR3 is given with its conserved first and last residue. The D gene is left open where the match is weak.

d_call,j_call,v_call,cdr3_aa
NA,TRBJ1-5,TRBV11-2,CASSSPSPPPGGAQPQHF
NA,TRBJ2-3,TRBV4-2,CASSQERSGANTDTQYF
NA,TRBJ1-6,TRBV6-5,CASSYGGGATNSPLHF
NA,TRBJ1-2,TRBV7-2,CASSSGRWGYGYTF
TRBD2,TRBJ2-3,TRBV28,CASSLAGGAGLGTDTQYF
NA,TRBJ2-5,TRBV5-5,CASSFSKGPQWETQYF
TRBD2,TRBJ2-1,TRBV9,CASSVTTSGNFNEQFF
TRBD2,TRBJ2-1,TRBV16,CASSLAGDEQFF
NA,TRBJ2-2,TRBV10-3,CATQGQLISGELFF
NA,TRBJ1-1,TRBV3-1,CASSQTRDEAFF
NA,TRBJ2-5,TRBV15,CATSRAWGAAQYF
TRBD2,TRBJ2-3,TRBV20-1,CSARDPRLAADTQYF
TRBD2,TRBJ2-7,TRBV30,CAWNLAGVYEQYF
NA,TRBJ1-4,TRBV20-1,CRAEGPGLNEKLFF
TRBD1,TRBJ1-6,TRBV2,CASSLDRGVYNSPLHF
TRBD1,TRBJ1-1,TRBV15,CATSRDRGTEAFF
NA,TRBJ1-2,TRBV6-1,CASSSGTEYGYTF
NA,TRBJ1-6,TRBV19,CASSNIPGGSPLHF
TRBD1,TRBJ1-5,TRBV30,CAWGDRRGNQPQHF
NA,TRBJ1-1,TRBV7-9,CASSLGGVTNTEAFF
NA,TRBJ2-1,TRBV7-8,CASSSAKAVGNEQFF
NA,TRBJ2-5,TRBV12-5,CASGSSRDGETQYF
TRBD2,TRBJ2-1,TRBV7-3,CASSLSGEGYNEQFF
TRBD2,TRBJ2-7,TRBV10-2,CASSPSSGGWEQYF
TRBD2,TRBJ2-1,TRBV25-1,CASSEPTGTSDSVYNEQFF
TRBD1,TRBJ1-2,TRBV19,CASSKSRGRWDYGYTF